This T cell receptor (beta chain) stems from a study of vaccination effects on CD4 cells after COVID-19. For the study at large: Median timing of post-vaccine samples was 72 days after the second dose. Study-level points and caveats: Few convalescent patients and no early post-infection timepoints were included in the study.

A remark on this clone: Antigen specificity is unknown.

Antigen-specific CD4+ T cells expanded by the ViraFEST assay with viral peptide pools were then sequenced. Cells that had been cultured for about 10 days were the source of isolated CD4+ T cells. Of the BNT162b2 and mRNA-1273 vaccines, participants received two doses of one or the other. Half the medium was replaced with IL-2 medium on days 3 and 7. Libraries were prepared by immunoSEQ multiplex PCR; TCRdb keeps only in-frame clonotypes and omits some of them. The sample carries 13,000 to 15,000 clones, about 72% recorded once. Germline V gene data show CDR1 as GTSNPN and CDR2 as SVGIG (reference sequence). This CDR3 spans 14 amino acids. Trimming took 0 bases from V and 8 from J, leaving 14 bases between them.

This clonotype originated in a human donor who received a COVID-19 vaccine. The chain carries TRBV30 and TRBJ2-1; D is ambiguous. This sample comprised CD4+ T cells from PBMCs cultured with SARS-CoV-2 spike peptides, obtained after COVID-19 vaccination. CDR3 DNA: TGTGCCTGGAGTGTACGCTTTCGGGCCGATGAGCAGTTCTTC. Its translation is CAWSVRFRADEQFF.